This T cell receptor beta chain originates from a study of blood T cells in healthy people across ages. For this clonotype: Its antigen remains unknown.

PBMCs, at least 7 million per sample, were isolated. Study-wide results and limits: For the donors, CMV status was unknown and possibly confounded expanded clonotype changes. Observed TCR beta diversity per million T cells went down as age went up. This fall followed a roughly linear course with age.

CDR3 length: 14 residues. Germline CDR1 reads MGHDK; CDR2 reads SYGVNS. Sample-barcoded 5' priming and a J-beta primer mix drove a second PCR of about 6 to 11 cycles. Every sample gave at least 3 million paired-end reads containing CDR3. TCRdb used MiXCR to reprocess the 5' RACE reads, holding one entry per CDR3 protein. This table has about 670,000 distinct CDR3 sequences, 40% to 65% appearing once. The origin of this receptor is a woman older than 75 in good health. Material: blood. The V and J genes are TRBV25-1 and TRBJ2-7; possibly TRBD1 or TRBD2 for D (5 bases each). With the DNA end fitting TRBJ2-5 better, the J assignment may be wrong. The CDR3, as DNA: TGTGCCAGCAGTGATTACGGGGACCGGGAGACCCAGTACTTC. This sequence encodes CASSDYGDRETQYF.